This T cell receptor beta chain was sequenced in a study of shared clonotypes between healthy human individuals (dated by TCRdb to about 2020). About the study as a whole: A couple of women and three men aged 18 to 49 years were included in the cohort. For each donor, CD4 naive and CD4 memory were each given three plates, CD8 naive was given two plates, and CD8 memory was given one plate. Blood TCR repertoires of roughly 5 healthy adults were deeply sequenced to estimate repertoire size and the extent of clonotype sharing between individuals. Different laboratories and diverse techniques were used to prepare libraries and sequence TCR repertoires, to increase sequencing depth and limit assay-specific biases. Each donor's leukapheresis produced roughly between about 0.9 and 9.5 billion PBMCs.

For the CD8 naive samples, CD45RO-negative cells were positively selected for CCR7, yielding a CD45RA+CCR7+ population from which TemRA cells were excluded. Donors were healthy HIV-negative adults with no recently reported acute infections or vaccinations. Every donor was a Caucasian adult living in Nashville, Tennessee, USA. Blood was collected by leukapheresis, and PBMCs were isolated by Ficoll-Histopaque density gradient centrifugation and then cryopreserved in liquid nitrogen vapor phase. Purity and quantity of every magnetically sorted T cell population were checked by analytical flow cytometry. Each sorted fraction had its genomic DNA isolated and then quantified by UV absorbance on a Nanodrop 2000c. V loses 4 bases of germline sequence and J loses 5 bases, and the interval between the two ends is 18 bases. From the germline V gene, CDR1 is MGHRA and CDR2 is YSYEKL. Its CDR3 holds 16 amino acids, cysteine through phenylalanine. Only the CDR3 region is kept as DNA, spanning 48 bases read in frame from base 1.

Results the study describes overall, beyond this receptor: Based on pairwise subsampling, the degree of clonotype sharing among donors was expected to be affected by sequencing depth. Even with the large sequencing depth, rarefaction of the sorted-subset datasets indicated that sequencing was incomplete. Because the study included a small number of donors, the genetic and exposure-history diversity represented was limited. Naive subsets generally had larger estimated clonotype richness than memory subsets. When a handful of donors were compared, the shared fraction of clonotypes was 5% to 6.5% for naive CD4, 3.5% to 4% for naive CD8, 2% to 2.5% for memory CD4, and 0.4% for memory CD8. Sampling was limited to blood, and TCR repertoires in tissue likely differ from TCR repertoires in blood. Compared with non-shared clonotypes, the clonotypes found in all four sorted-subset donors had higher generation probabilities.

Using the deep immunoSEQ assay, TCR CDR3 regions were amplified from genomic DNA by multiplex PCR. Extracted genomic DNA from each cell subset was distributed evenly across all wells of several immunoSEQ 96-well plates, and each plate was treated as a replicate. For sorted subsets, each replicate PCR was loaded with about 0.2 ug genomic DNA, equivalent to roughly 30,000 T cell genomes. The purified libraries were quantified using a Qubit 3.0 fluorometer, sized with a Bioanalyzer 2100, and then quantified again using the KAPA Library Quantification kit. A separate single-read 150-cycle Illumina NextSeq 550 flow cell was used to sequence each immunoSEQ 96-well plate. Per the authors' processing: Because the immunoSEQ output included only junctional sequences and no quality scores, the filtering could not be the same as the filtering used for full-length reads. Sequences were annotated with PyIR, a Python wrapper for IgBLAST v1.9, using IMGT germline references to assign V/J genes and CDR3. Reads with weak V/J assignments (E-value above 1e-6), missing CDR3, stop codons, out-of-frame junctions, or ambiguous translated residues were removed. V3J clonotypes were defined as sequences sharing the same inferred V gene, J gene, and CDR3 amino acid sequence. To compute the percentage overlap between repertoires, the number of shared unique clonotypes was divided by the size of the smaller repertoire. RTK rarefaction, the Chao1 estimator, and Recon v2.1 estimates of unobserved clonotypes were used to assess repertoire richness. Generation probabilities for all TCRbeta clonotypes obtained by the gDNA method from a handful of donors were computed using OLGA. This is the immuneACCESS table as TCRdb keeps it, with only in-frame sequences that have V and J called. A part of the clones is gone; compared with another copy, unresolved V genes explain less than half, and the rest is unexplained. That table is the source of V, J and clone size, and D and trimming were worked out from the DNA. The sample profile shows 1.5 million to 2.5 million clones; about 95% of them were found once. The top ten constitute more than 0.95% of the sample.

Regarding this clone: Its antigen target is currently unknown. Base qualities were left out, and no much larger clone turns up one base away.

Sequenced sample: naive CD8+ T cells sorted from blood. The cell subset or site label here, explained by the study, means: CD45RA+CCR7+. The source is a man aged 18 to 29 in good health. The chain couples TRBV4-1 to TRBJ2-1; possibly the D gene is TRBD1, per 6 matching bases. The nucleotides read TGCGCCAGCAGCCCTGGGGCAGGGGAATCAAACAATGAGCAGTTCTTC. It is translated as CASSPGAGESNNEQFF.